This T cell receptor (beta chain) appears in the sequencing data of a study of T cells in Graves' hyperthyroidism and ophthalmopathy. V lost 3 bases and J lost 6, with 9 bases in between. The CDR3 is made up of 11 amino acids. Germline V gene data show CDR1 as SQVTM and CDR2 as ANQGSEA. Researchers took RNA transcripts and amplified the TCR beta CDR3 regions from them. A set of HTBI primers served as the primers for a first-round RT-PCR of the TCR CDR3. Via MiXCR, TCRdb re-called the multiplex PCR reads, giving one row per CDR3 protein. The sample holds 350,000 to 450,000 distinct CDR3 sequences, around an eighth seen once.

This receptor was taken from a man in his forties or fifties with Graves' ophthalmopathy. This rearrangement joins TRBV29-1 to TRBJ2-7; D is ambiguous. Input material: blood. The CDR3 sequence: CSVEVGLEQYF. DNA for the CDR3: TGCAGCGTTGAGGTAGGGCTCGAGCAGTACTTC.